The sequence of this TCR beta chain was determined in a study of Graves' ophthalmopathy and Graves' hyperthyroidism. This clonotype showed up many times. Its specificity is unknown. The stable label applied to hyperthyroidism with no ophthalmopathy within 18 months of follow-up. It was on clinical symptoms, serum thyroxine, TRAb, thyroid ultrasound and orbital computed tomography that diagnosis relied. Trimming left V 6 bases short and J 1 base short, with 13 bases between. From germline, CDR1 is GTSNPN and CDR2 SVGIG (reference sequence). The CDR3 contains 14 residues. The study's findings and limits: Ophthalmopathy versus stable hyperthyroidism: 13-signature model gave about 87% sensitivity, approximately 80% specificity.

RNA transcripts served as template for amplifying TCR beta CDR3 sequences. First-round RT-PCR with HTBI primers preceded a second-round multiplex PCR. TCRdb re-derived calls from the multiplex PCR reads in MiXCR, one entry per CDR3 protein. The sample includes roughly 420,000 distinct CDR3 sequences, around 21% of them seen just once. The origin of this receptor is a woman between 18 and 30 years old with stable Graves' hyperthyroidism. The chain combines TRBV30 with TRBJ1-3, with a tentative D call TRBD1 (6 bases). Sequencing was done on a sample of peripheral blood. The CDR3 DNA sequence: TGTGCCTGTACCTGGACAGCGTCTGGAAACACCATATATTTT. Its translation: CACTWTASGNTIYF.